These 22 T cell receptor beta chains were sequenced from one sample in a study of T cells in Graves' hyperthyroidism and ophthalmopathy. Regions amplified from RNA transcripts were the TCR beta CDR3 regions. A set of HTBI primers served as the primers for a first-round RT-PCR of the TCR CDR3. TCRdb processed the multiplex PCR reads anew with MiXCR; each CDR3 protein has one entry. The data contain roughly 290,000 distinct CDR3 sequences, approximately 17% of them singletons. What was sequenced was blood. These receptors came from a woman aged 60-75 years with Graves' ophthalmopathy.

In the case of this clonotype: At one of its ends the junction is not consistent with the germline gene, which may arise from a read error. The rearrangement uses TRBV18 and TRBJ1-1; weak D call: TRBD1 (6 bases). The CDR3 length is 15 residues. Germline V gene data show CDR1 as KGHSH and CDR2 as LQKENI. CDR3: CASSPRGTGNTGAFF. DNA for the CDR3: TGTGCCAGCTCACCAAGGGGGACTGGGAACACTGGAGCTTTCTTT.

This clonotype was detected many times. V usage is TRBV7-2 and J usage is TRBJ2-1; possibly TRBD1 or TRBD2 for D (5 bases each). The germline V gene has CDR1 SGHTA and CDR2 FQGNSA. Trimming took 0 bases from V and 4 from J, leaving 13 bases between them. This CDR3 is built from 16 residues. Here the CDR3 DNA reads TGTGCCAGCAGCTTAGCGGGGGTACGCAGGTACAATGAGCAGTTCTTC. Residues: CASSLAGVRRYNEQFF.

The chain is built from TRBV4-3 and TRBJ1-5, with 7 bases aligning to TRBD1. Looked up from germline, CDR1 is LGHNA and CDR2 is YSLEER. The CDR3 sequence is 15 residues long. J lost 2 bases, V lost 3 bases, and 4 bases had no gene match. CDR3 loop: CASSQHRGGNQPQHF. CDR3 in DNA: TGCGCCAGCAGCCAGCACAGGGGTGGCAATCAGCCCCAGCATTTT.

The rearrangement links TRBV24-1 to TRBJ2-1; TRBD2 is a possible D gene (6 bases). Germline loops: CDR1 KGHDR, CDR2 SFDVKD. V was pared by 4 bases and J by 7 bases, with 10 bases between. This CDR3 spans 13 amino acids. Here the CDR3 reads CATSDPTRNEQFF. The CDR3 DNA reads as TGTGCCACCAGTGACCCGACTAGAAATGAGCAGTTCTTC.

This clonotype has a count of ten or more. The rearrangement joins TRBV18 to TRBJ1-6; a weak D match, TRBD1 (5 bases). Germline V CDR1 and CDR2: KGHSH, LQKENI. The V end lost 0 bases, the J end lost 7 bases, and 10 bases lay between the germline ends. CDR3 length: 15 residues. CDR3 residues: CASSPPPGRNSPLHF. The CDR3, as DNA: TGTGCCAGCTCACCACCACCAGGGCGGAATTCACCCCTCCACTTT.

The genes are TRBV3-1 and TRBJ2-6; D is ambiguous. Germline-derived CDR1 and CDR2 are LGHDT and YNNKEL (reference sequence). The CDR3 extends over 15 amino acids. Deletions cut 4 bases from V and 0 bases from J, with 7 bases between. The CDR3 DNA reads TGTGCCAGCAGCCGTGGGGTCTCTGGGGCCAACGTCCTGACTTTC. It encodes CASSRGVSGANVLTF. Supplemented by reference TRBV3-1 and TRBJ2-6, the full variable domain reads DTAVSQTPKYLVTQMGNDKSIKCEQNLGHDTMYWYKQDSKKFLKIMFSYNNKELIINETVPNRFSPKSPDKAHLNLHINSLELGDSAVYFCASSRGVSGANVLTFGAGSRLTVL.

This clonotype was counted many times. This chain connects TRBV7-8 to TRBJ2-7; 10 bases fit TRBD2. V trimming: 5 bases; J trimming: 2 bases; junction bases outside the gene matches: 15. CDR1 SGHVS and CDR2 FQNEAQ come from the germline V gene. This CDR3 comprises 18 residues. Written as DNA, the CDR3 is TGTGCCAGCAGCAGGGGGTTAGCGGGAGGCCCTATCCCCTACGAGCAGTACTTC. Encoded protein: CASSRGLAGGPIPYEQYF.

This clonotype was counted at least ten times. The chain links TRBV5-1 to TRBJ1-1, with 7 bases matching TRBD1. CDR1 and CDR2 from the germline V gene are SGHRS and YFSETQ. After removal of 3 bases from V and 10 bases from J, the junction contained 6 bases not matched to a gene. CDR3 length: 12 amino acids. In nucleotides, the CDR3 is TGCGCCAGCAGCTCCCCTAGGGGGCGAGCTTTCTTT. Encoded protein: CASSSPRGRAFF.

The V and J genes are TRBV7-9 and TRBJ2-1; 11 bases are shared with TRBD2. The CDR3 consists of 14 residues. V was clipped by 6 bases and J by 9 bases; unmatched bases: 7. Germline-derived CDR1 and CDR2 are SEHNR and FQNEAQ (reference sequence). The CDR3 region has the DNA TGTGCCAGCAGAAGACTAGCGGGAAGGAGTGAGCAGTTCTTC. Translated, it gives CASRRLAGRSEQFF. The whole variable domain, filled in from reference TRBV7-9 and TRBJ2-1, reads DTGVSQNPRHKITKRGQNVTFRCDPISEHNRLYWYRQTLGQGPEFLTYFQNEAQLEKSRLLSDRFSAERPKGSFSTLEIQRTEQGDSAMYLCASRRLAGRSEQFFGPGTRLTVL.

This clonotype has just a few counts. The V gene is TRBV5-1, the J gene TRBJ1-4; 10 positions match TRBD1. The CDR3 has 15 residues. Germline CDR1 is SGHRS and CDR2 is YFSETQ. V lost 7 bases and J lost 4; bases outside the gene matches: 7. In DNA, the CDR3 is TGCGCCAGCCAGACAGGGGGCTCAATTAATGAAAAACTGTTTTTT. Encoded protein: CASQTGGSINEKLFF.

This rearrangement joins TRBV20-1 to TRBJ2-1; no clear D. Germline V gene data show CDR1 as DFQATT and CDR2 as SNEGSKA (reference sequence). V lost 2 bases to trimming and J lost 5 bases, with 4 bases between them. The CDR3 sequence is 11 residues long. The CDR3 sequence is CSARSHNEQFF. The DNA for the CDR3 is TGCAGTGCTAGATCCCACAATGAGCAGTTCTTC.

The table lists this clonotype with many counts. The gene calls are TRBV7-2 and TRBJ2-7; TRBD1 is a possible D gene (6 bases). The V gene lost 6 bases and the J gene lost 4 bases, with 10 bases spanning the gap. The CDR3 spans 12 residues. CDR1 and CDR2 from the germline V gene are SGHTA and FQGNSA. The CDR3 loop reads CASRKQGYEQYF. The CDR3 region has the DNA TGTGCCAGCAGAAAACAGGGTTACGAGCAGTACTTC.

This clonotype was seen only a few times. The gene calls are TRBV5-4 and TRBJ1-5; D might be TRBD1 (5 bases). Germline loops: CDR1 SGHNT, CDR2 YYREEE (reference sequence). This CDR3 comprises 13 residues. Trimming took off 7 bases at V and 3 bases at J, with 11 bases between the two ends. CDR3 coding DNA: TGTGCCAGCGGAGGGGCTCCCAATCAGCCCCAGCATTTT. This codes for CASGGAPNQPQHF.

The CDR3 nucleotides are TGTGCCACCAGTGATTGGATCCATGGCTACACCTTC. Protein product: CATSDWIHGYTF. V gene TRBV24-1 combines with J gene TRBJ1-2, with no clear D. The CDR3 totals 12 residues. The germline gives CDR1 KGHDR, CDR2 SFDVKD. V lost 2 bases and J lost 6, with 6 bases in between.

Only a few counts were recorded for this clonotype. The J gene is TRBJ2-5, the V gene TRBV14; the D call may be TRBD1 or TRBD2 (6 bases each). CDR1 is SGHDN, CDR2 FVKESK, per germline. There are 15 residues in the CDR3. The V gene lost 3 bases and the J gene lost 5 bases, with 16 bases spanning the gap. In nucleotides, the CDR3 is TGTGCCAGCAGCCATCTCTCCGGGGGCAAGGAGACCCAGTACTTC. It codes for CASSHLSGGKETQYF.

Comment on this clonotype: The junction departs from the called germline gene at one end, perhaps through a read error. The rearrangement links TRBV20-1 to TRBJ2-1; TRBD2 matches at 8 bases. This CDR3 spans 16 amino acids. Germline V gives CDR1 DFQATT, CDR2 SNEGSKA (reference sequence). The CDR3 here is CSAGVLAAGDYSEQFF. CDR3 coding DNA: TGCAGTGCTGGGGTACTAGCGGCTGGGGACTACAGTGAGCAGTTCTTC.

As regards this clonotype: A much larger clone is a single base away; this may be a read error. The CDR3 loop reads CASSSPRDRGSNEQFF. In nucleotides, the CDR3 is TGTGCCAGCAGCTCTCCCCGGGACAGGGGTAGCAATGAGCAGTTCTTC. The chain joins TRBV7-2 to TRBJ2-1; 10 positions agree with TRBD1. Trimming at V came to 4 bases and at J to 6 bases, leaving 9 bases not matched to a gene. The CDR3 runs 16 residues. Germline CDR1 is SGHTA and CDR2 is FQGNSA.

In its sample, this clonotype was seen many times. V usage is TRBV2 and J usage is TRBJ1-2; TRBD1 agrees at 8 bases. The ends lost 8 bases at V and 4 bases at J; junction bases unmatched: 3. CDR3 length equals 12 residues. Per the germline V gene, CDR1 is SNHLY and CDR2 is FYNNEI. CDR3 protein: CASGDRGYGYTF. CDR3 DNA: TGTGCCAGCGGCGACAGGGGCTATGGCTACACCTTC. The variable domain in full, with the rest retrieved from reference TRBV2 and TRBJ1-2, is EPEVTQTPSHQVTQMGQEVILRCVPISNHLYFYWYRQILGQKVEFLVSFYNNEISEKSEIFDDQFSVERPDGSNFTLKIRSTKLEDSAMYFCASGDRGYGYTFGSGTRLTVV.

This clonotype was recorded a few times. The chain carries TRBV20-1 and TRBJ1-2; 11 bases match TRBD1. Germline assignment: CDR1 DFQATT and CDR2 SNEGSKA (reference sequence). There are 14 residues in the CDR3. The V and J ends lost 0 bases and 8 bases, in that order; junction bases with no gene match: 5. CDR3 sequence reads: CSARDRTGGGGYTF. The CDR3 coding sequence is TGCAGTGCTAGAGATAGGACAGGGGGCGGCGGCTACACCTTC.

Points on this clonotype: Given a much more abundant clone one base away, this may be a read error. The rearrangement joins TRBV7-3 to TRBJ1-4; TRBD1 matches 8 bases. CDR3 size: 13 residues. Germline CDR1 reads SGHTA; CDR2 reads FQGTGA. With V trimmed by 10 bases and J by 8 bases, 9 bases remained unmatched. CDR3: CANKQGAWEKLFF. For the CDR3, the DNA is TGTGCCAACAAGCAGGGGGCATGGGAAAAACTGTTTTTT. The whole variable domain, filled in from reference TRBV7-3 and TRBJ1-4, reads GAGVSQTPSNKVTEKGKYVELRCDPISGHTALYWYRQSLGQGPEFLIYFQGTGAADDSGLPNDRFFAVRPEGSVSTLKIQRTERGDSAVYLCANKQGAWEKLFFGSGTQLSVL.

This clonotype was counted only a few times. In nucleotides, the CDR3 is TGCAGTGCTAGAACCCCCAGCGGCTATGGCTACACCTTC. Its protein product is CSARTPSGYGYTF. The chain has TRBV20-1 and TRBJ1-2; no definite D call. The V end lost 2 bases, the J end lost 4 bases, and 11 bases lay between the germline ends. The CDR3 totals 13 residues. The germline CDR1 and CDR2 sequences are DFQATT and SNEGSKA (reference sequence).

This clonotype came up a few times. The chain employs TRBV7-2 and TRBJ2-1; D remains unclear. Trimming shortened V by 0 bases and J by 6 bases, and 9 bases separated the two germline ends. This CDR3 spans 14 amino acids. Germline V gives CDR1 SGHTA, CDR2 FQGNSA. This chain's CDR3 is CASSLARRSNEQFF. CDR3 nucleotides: TGTGCCAGCAGCTTAGCCCGCAGGAGCAATGAGCAGTTCTTC.